This T cell receptor beta chain was sequenced for a study of cytomegalovirus exposure and HLA in healthy donors. Study findings and constraints: Earlier analysis yielded a pattern in which most TCR beta V segments were productive about 90% or about 30% of the time. The number of N-insertions in an Asian-associated ancestry cluster was reportedly below the roughly 620-donor mean in a later analysis. Diagnosis of cytomegalovirus status made by the classifier reportedly showed high specificity and sensitivity. A further, later analysis showed that HLA-associated TCR beta chains (compared with equally common others) were more clonally expanded.

In the case of this clone: Its antigen is unidentified.

The PCR contained 60 Vbeta and 13 Jbeta primers. Clones were read by immunoSEQ multiplex PCR, and TCRdb kept only the in-frame ones, dropping some. The sample records tens of thousands of clones, over 60% being singletons. The V end lost 4 bases, the J end lost 6 bases, and 13 bases lay between the germline ends. The CDR3 contains 13 residues. Germline CDR1 reads MNHEY; CDR2 reads SVGAGI. Input material: PBMCs. The chain employs TRBV6-5 and TRBJ2-7, with D possibly matching TRBD2 (6 bases). This TCR derives from a man aged 30 to 39 in good health and CMV-seronegative. The DNA for the CDR3 is TGTGCCAGCAGTTTGAGGGACTCCCTCGAGCAGTACTTC. Encoded protein: CASSLRDSLEQYF.